The sequence of this T cell receptor (beta chain) was determined in a study of shared clonotypes between healthy human individuals. This CDR3 comprises 15 residues. Trimming stripped 3 bases from V and 5 bases from J, with 15 bases between. Looked up from germline, CDR1 is SGHVS and CDR2 is FQNEAQ. TCRdb's copy holds only in-frame clones and misses some; the assay was immunoSEQ multiplex PCR. Among just under 350,000 clones listed, less than 85% were seen once. The chain has TRBV7-8 and TRBJ2-3; D remains ambiguous. What was sequenced was memory CD4+ T cells sorted from blood. Noted subset: CD45RA-negative fraction. The sequence was obtained from a man aged 25-45 years in good health. In DNA, the CDR3 is TGTGCCAGCAGCTTTTACGGCATTAGAGGAGATACGCAGTATTTT. Translating gives CASSFYGIRGDTQYF.